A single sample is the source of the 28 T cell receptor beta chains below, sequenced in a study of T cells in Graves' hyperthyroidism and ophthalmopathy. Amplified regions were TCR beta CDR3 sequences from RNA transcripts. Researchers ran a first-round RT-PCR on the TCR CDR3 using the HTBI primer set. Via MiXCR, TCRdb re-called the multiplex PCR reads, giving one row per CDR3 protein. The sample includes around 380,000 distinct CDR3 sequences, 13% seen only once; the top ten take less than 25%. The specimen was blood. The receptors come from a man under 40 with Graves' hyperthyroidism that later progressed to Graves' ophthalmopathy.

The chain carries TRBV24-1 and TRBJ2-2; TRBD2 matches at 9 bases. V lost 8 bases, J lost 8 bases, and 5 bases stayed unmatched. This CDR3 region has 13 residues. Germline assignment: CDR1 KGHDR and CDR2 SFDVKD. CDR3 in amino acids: CATKGTSNGELFF. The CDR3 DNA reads TGTGCCACCAAGGGGACTAGCAATGGGGAGCTGTTTTTT.

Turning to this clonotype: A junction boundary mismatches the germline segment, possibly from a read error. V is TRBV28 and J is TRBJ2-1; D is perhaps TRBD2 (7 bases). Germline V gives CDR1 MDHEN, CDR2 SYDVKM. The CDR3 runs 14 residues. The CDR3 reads CASKGGGLYNEQIF. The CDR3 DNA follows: TGTGCCAGCAAGGGGGGGGGGCTTTACAATGAGCAGATCTTC. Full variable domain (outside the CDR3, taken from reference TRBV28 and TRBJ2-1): DVKVTQSSRYLVKRTGEKVFLECVQDMDHENMFWYRQDPGLGLRLIYFSYDVKMKEKGDIPEGYSVSREKKERFSLILESASTNQTSMYLCASKGGGLYNEQIFGPGTRLTVL.

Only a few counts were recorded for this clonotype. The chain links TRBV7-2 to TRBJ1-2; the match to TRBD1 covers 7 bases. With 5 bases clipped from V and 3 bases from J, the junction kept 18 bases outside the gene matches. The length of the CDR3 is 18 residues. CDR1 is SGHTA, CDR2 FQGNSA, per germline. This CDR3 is CASSPSIPGGGGDYGYTF. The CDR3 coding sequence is TGTGCCAGCAGCCCTAGCATCCCAGGGGGAGGGGGGGACTATGGCTACACCTTC.

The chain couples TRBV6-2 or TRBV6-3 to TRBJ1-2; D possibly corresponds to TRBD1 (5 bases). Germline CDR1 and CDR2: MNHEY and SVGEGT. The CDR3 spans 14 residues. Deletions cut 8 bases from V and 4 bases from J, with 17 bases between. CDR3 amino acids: CASLPGGSFYGYTF. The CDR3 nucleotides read TGTGCCAGCCTCCCGGGGGGAAGTTTCTATGGCTACACCTTC.

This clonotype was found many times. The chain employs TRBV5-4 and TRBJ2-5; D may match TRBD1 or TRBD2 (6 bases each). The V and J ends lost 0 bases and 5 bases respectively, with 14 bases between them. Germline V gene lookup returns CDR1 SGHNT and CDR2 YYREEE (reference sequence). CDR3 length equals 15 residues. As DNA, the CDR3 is TGTGCCAGCAGCTTGGGAAGGGGGGCGCGGGAGACCCAGTACTTC. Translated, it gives CASSLGRGARETQYF.

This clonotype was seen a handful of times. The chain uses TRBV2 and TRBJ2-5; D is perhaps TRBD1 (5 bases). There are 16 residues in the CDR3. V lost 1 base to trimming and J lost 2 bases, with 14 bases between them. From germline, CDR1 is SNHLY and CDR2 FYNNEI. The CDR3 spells CASSEDRPTLQETQYF. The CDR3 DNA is TGTGCCAGCAGTGAAGACAGGCCGACCCTTCAAGAGACCCAGTACTTC.

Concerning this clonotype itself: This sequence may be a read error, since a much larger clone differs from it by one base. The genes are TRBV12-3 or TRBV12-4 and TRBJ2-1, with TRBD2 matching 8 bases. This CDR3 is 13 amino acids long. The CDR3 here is CAGSHGGADEQFF. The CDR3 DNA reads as TGTGCCGGCAGTCACGGGGGGGCCGATGAGCAGTTCTTC.

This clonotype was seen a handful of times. The CDR3 reads CASSQENPGTGYEQYF. Here the CDR3 DNA reads TGCGCCAGCAGCCAAGAAAACCCCGGGACAGGATACGAGCAGTACTTC. The V gene is TRBV4-1, the J gene TRBJ2-7; 8 nucleotides agree with TRBD1. After removal of 0 bases from V and 4 bases from J, the junction contained 8 bases not matched to a gene. In germline, CDR1 is MGHRA, CDR2 YSYEKL. The length of the CDR3 is 16 residues.

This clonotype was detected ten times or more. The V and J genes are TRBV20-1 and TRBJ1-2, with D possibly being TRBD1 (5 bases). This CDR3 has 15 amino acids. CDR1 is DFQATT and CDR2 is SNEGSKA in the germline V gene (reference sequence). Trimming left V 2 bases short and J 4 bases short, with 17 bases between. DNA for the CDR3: TGCAGTGCTAGATTAGGGAGGTCCCAGGGCTATGGCTACACCTTC. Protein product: CSARLGRSQGYGYTF.

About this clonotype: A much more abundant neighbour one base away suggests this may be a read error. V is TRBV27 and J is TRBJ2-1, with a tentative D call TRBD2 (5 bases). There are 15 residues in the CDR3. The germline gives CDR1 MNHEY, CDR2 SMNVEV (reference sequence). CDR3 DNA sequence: TGTACCAGCAGTTTATCGGGGAACGTCGTGAATGAGCAGTTCTTC. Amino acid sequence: CTSSLSGNVVNEQFF.

CDR3: CASSLRGGHLSGNTIYF. In DNA form, the CDR3 reads TGTGCCAGCAGCTTAAGAGGGGGACACCTCTCTGGAAACACCATATATTTT. V gene TRBV7-2 combines with J gene TRBJ1-3; possibly TRBD1 for D (6 bases). This CDR3 region has 17 residues. The V end was cut by 2 bases, the J end by 0 bases, with 14 bases between. Germline values: CDR1 SGHTA, CDR2 FQGNSA.

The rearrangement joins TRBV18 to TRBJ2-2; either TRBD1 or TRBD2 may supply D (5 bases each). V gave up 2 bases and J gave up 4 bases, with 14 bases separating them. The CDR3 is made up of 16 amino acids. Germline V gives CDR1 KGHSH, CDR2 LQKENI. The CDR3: CASSPGPGPGTGELFF. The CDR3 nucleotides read TGTGCCAGCTCACCAGGGCCGGGGCCGGGCACCGGGGAGCTGTTTTTT.

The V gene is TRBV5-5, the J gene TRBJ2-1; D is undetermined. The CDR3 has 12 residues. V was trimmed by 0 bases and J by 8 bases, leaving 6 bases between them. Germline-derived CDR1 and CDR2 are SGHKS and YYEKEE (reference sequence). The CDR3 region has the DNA TGTGCCAGCAGCTTGGCTCATTATGAGCAGTTCTTC. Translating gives CASSLAHYEQFF.

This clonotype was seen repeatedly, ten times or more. DNA of the CDR3: TGCAGCGTTGAGGCCACCTACAATGAGCAGTTCTTC. This sequence encodes CSVEATYNEQFF. The chain couples TRBV29-1 to TRBJ2-1; no reliable D call. CDR3 length: 12 residues. Germline values: CDR1 SQVTM, CDR2 ANQGSEA. V lost 3 bases and J 2 bases, leaving 5 bases between the germline ends.

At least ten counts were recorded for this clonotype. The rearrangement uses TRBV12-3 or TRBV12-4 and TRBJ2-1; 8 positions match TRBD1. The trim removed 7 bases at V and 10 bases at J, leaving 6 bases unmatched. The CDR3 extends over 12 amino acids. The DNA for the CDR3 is TGTGCCAGCAACCAGGGGGCCGGGGAGCAGTTCTTC. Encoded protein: CASNQGAGEQFF.

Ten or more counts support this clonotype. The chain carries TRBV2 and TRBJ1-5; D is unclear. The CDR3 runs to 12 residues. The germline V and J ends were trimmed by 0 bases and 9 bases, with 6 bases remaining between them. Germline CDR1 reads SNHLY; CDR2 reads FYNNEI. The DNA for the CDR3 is TGTGCCAGCAGTGAAGCGTTCGGGCCCCAGCATTTT. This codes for CASSEAFGPQHF.

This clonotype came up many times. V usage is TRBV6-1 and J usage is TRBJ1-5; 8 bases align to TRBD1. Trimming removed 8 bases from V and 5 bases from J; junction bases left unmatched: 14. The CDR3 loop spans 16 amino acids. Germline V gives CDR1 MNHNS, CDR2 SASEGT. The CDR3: CASEDGTGAVDQPQHF. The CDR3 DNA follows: TGTGCCAGCGAAGACGGGACAGGAGCCGTCGATCAGCCCCAGCATTTT.

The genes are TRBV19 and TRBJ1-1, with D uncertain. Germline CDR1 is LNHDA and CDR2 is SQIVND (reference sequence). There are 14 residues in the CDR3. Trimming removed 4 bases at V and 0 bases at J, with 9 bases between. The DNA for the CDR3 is TGTGCCAGTAGTAAGGGCAGGATGAACACTGAAGCTTTCTTT. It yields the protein CASSKGRMNTEAFF.

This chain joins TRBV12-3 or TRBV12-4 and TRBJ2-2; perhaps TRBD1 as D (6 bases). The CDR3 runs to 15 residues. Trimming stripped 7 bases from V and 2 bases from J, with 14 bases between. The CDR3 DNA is TGTGCCAGCACCCCTGGGGGCGGAAACACCGGGGAGCTGTTTTTT. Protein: CASTPGGGNTGELFF.

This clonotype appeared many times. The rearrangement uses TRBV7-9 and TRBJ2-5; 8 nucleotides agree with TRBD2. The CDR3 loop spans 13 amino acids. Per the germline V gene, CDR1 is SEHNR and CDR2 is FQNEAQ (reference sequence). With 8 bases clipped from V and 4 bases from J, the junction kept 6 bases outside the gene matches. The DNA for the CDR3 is TGTGCCAGCTCACCGGGAGGGGGAGAGACCCAGTACTTC. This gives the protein CASSPGGGETQYF. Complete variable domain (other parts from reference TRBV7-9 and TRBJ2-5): DTGVSQNPRHKITKRGQNVTFRCDPISEHNRLYWYRQTLGQGPEFLTYFQNEAQLEKSRLLSDRFSAERPKGSFSTLEIQRTEQGDSAMYLCASSPGGGETQYFGPGTRLLVL.

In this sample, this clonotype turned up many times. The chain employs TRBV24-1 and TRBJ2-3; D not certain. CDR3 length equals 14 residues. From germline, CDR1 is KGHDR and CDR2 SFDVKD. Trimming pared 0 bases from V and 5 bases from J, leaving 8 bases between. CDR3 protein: CATSDLDRKDTQYF. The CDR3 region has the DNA TGTGCCACCAGTGATTTGGACCGGAAAGATACGCAGTATTTT.

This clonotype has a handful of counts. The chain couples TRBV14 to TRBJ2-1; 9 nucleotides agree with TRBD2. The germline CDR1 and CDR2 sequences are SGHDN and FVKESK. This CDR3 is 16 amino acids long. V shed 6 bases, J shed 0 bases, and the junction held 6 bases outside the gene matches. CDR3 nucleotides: TGTGCCAGCAGGCCCAGCGGGGGGACCTCCTACAATGAGCAGTTCTTC. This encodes CASRPSGGTSYNEQFF.

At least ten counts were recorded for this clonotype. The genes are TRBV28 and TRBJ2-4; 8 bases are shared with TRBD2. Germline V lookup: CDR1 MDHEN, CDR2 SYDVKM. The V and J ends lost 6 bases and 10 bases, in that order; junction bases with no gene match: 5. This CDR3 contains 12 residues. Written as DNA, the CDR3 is TGTGCCAGCAGCCCCGGGGGGGTTATTCAGTACTTC. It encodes CASSPGGVIQYF.

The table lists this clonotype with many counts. The CDR3 nucleotides read TGTGCCAGCAGCTCTCATCTCATCAGGATCAATCAGCCCCAGCATTTT. Its protein is CASSSHLIRINQPQHF. This sequence joins TRBV12-3 or TRBV12-4 and TRBJ1-5, with D unclear. V was trimmed by 6 bases and J by 3 bases, leaving 18 bases between them. This CDR3 comprises 16 residues.

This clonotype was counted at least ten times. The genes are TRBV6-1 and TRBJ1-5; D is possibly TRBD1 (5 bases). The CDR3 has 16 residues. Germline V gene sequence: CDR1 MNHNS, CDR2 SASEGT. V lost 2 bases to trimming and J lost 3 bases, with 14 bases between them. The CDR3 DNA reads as TGTGCCAGCAGTGAACCACTGGCAGGGCCCAATCAGCCCCAGCATTTT. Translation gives CASSEPLAGPNQPQHF.

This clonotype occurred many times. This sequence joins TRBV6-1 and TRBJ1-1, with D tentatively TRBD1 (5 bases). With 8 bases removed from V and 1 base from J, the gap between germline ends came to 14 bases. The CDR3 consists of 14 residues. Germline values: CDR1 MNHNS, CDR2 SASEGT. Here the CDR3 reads CASRKGLENTEAFF. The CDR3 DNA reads TGTGCCAGCCGAAAGGGACTGGAGAACACTGAAGCTTTCTTT.

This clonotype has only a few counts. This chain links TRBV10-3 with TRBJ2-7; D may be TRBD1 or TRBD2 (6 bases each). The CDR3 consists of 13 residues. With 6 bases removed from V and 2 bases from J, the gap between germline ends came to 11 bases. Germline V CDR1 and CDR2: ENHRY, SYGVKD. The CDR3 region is CAIRPGDTYEQYF. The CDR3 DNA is TGTGCCATCAGGCCGGGGGACACCTACGAGCAGTACTTC.

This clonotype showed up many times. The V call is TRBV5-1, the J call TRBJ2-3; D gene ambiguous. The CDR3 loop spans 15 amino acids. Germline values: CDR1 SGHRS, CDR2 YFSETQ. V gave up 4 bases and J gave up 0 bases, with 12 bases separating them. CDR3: CASSVTLASTDTQYF. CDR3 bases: TGCGCCAGCAGCGTCACCCTTGCTAGCACAGATACGCAGTATTTT.